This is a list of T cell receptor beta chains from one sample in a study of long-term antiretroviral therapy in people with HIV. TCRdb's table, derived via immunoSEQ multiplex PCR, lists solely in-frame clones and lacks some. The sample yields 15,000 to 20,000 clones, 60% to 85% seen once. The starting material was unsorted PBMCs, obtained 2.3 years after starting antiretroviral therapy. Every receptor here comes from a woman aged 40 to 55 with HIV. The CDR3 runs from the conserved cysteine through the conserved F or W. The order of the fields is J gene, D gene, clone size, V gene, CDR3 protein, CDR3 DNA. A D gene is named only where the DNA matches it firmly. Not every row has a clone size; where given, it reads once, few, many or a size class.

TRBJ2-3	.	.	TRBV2	CARNVADTQYF	TGTGCCAGAAACGTCGCAGATACGCAGTATTTT
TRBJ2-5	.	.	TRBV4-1	CASSRGGSETQYF	TGCGCCAGCAGCCGGGGGGGCTCGGAGACCCAGTACTTC
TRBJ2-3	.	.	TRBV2	CASIPVSPTDTQYF	TGTGCCAGCATCCCAGTTTCCCCCACAGATACGCAGTATTTT
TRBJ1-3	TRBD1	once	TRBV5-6	CASSLETNRGERNTIYF	TGTGCCAGCAGCTTAGAAACTAACAGGGGCGAGAGAAACACCATATATTTT
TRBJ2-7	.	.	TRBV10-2	CATRGRGDPYEQYF	TGCGCCACCAGGGGCAGGGGAGACCCCTACGAGCAGTACTTC
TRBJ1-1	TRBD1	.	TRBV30	CAWSGGTGGWPFF	TGTGCCTGGAGTGGGGGGACAGGGGGATGGCCTTTCTTT
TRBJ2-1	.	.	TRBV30	CAWSVRGAYNEQFF	TGTGCCTGGAGTGTGAGAGGGGCATACAATGAGCAGTTCTTC
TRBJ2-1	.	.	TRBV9	CASSVGTGYPYNEQFF	TGTGCCAGCAGCGTAGGGACGGGGTACCCCTACAATGAGCAGTTCTTC
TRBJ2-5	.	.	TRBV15	CATSTDSQETQYF	TGTGCCACCAGCACCGACAGCCAAGAGACCCAGTACTTC
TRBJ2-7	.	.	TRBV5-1	CASSPSGGLSSYEQYF	TGCGCCAGCAGCCCCAGTGGCGGGTTAAGCTCCTACGAGCAGTACTTC
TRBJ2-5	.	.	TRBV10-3	CAISVTRNQETQYF	TGTGCCATCAGTGTTACCCGCAACCAAGAGACCCAGTACTTC
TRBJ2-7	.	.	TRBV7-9	CASSLGEYEQYF	TGTGCCAGCAGCTTAGGCGAATACGAGCAGTACTTC
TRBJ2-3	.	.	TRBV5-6	CASSLGASPSTDTQYF	TGTGCCAGCAGCTTGGGGGCTAGCCCTAGCACAGATACGCAGTATTTT
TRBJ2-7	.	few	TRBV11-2	CASSLGQGPYYEQYF	TGTGCCAGCAGCCTCGGGCAGGGGCCCTACTACGAGCAGTACTTC
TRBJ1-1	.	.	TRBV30	CACPKEGQTHTEAFF	TGTGCCTGCCCCAAGGAGGGCCAAACTCACACTGAAGCTTTCTTT
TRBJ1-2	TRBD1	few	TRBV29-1	CSVGQGHTF	TGCAGCGTTGGACAGGGGCACACCTTC
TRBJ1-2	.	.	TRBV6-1	CASSEVKGPEYGYTF	TGTGCCAGCAGTGAAGTGAAGGGGCCTGAATATGGCTACACCTTC
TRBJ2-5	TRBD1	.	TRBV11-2	CASSLVVDRPEETQYF	TGTGCCAGCAGCTTAGTCGTGGACAGGCCGGAGGAGACCCAGTACTTC